This TCR beta chain was profiled in a study of spatial heterogeneity in lung cancer. Study overall: Detected beta-chain sequences consistently exceeded alpha-chain sequences.

The time point is: sample taken at primary tumor resection. Researchers sequenced whole RNA taken from tumor, nontumor lung or frozen PBMC without sorting. Samples came from around 70 TRACERx patients with untreated early-stage lung cancer. A unique molecular identifier was carried by every single TCR cDNA molecule. TCRdb re-analysed the 5' RACE reads in MiXCR, keeping a single row per CDR3 protein. The sample contains around 74,000 distinct CDR3 sequences, roughly 15% of which appear only once. For this clonotype: The antigen remains unidentified.

General study results and limits: Resection saw ubiquitous expanded tumor TCRs appear in blood more than follow-up did.

CDR3 length: 12 residues. CDR1 is DFQATT, CDR2 SNEGSKA, per germline (reference sequence). Trimming removed 1 base at V and 7 bases at J, with 5 bases between. The source of this sequence is a male donor with early-stage non-small cell lung cancer. The sample was PBMCs, taken at surgery. The V call is TRBV20-1, the J call TRBJ1-6; no firm D call. CDR3 in DNA: TGCAGTGCTAGAGGCCCGAATTCACCCCTCCACTTT. It translates to CSARGPNSPLHF.